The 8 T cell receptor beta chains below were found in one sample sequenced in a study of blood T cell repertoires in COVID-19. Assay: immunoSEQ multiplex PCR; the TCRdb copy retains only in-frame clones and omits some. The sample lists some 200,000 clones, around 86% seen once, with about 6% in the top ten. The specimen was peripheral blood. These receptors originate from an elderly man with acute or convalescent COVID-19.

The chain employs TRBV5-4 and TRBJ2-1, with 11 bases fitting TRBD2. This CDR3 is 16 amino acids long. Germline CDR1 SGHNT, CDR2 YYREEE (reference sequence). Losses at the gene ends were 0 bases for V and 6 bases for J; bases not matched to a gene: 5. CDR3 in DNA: TGTGCCAGCAGCTTGGGCCCGGGACTAGCGGTCAATGAGCAGTTCTTC. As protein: CASSLGPGLAVNEQFF.

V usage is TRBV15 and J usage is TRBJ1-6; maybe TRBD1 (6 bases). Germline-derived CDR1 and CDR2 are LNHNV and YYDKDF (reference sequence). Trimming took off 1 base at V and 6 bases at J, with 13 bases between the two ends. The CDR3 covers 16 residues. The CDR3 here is CATSRAPAGVNSPLHF. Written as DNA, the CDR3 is TGTGCCACCAGCAGAGCCCCGGCAGGGGTTAATTCACCCCTCCACTTT.

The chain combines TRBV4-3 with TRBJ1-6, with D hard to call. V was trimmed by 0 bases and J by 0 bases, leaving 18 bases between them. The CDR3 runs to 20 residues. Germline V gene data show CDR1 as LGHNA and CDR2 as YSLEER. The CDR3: CASSQEVARKLSSYNSPLHF. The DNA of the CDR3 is TGCGCCAGCAGCCAAGAAGTAGCGAGAAAATTGAGCTCCTATAATTCACCCCTCCACTTT.

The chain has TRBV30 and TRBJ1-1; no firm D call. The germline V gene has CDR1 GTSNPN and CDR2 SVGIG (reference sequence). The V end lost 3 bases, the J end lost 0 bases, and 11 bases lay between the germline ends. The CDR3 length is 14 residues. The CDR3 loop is CAWREKTVNTEAFF. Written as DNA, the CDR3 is TGTGCCTGGAGAGAAAAAACGGTGAACACTGAAGCTTTCTTT.

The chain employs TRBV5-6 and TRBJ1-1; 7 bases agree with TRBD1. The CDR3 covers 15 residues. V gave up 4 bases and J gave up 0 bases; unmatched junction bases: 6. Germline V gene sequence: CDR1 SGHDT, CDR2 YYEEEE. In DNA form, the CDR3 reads TGTGCCAGCAGCCCCGGTGACAGGGTGAACACTGAAGCTTTCTTT. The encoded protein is CASSPGDRVNTEAFF.

The CDR3 here is CASTPGGNRREQYF. The CDR3, as DNA: TGTGCCAGCACCCCCGGTGGGAACAGGCGCGAGCAGTACTTC. The chain combines TRBV11-2 with TRBJ2-7; TRBD1 is a possible D gene (5 bases). V was cut by 7 bases and J by 6 bases, with 19 bases left in between. The V gene's germline CDR1 is SGHAT and CDR2 FQNNGV. The CDR3 extends over 14 amino acids. Based on the CDR3 plus reference TRBV11-2 and TRBJ2-7, the full variable domain is EAGVAQSPRYKIIEKRQSVAFWCNPISGHATLYWYQQILGQGPKLLIQFQNNGVVDDSQLPKDRFSAERLKGVDSTLKIQPAKLEDSAVYLCASTPGGNRREQYFGPGTRLTVT.

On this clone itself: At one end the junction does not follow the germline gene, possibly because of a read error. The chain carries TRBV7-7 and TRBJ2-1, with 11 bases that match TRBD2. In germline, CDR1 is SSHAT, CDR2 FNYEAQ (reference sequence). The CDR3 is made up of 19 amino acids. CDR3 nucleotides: TGTGCTAGCAGCCGTAGAGGCCGACTAGCGGGGAGGGCCTACAATGAGCAGTTCTTC. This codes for CASSRRGRLAGRAYNEQFF. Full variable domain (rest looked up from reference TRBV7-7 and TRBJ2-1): GAGVSQSPRYKVTKRGQDVTLRCDPISSHATLYWYQQALGQGPEFLTYFNYEAQPDKSGLPSDRFSAERPEGSISTLTIQRTEQRDSAMYRCASSRRGRLAGRAYNEQFFGPGTRLTVL.

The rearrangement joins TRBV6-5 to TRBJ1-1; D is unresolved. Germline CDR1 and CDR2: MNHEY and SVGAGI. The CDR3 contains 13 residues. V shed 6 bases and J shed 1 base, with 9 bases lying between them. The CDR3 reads CASSQIRNTEAFF. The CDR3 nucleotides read TGTGCCAGCAGCCAAATCAGGAACACTGAAGCTTTCTTT.